This T cell receptor beta chain comes out of a study of blood T cell repertoires in COVID-19 (dated by TCRdb to the early 2020s). In terms of the full investigation: Samples from collaborators originated in the United States, Italy and Spain and spanned both the acute and convalescent phases of COVID-19. The repertoires were released in a freely available public database intended as a resource for research on the immune response to SARS-CoV-2. Sample metadata almost always included a de-identified subject ID, COVID-19 status, age in years and sex. The dataset comprised deeply sampled blood TCRbeta repertoires from subjects exposed to, actively infected with, or recovered from COVID-19. Samples came from the ongoing ImmuneRACE study (first 160 participants) plus 1,254 subjects from 6 global collaborators. The prospective study material was composed of cDNA or gDNA derived from T cells, B-cell-depleted T cells, or PBMCs. Where available, HLA class I and class II types were taken from metadata supplied by the sample provider and were not determined by assay-based typing.

Collaborating institutions collected whole blood in K2EDTA tubes following their own protocols. For TCRbeta analysis, collaborators shipped samples as frozen whole blood, isolated PBMCs, or DNA extracted from either of those sample types. Concerning this clone itself: Its specific antigen is unknown. Per-nucleotide qualities are absent, and no much larger clonotype sits a single base away.

TCRbeta CDR3 regions were amplified from genomic DNA by means of the immunoSEQ Assay, a bias-controlled multiplex PCR. The study's processing was this. The number of nucleated cells in each sample was estimated by amplification of reference gene primers within the assay. To quantify the absolute abundance of each unique TCRbeta CDR3 rearrangement, sequence reads were collapsed and filtered. Productive Simpson clonality was computed per sample as the square root of Simpson's diversity index over productive rearrangements. Entries here come from immuneACCESS through TCRdb and include only in-frame sequences with V and J called. Some clones fail to appear in such tables; in the studies checked, an unresolved V gene covers under half of the shortfall, and the cause of the remainder is unknown. That table furnishes V, J and clone size, whereas the DNA furnished D and trimming. This sample gives 140,000 to 150,000 clones in total; about three quarters of them show up just once. Around 17% of the sample is in the top ten clones.

General findings and caveats noted by the study authors: How much clinical and demographic metadata was included differed by source and by participant, and the metadata was provided uncurated.

V lost 3 bases and J lost 0 bases, and the count of bases not matched to a germline gene is 4. The germline V gene (reference sequence) yields DFQATT for CDR1 and SNEGSKA for CDR2. The CDR3 measures 14 amino acids from cysteine to phenylalanine. The kept DNA is CDR3 alone, 42 bases in frame from the first base. The TCR sequence derives from a man aged 50 to 60 with acute or convalescent COVID-19. Sequencing was done on a sample of peripheral blood. The chain is encoded by TRBV20-1 joined to TRBJ2-7; 8 central bases correspond to TRBD2. The DNA sequence reads TGCAGTGCTAGTCCAGCGGGGGACTCCTACGAGCAGTACTTC. Its coded protein is CSASPAGDSYEQYF.